This passage covers 15 T cell receptor beta chains from one sample sequenced in a study of cytomegalovirus exposure and HLA in healthy donors. The PCR had 60 Vbeta and 13 Jbeta primers. Clones were read by immunoSEQ multiplex PCR, and TCRdb kept only the in-frame ones, dropping some. The table shows 130,000 to 150,000 clones, with more than 75% occurring only once. The sequenced sample was PBMCs. These receptors were obtained from a man between 18 and 35 years old in good health and CMV-seronegative.

The CDR3 sequence is CASSLGGQLNTEAFF. For the CDR3, the DNA is TGTGCCAGCAGCTTGGGGGGACAGTTAAACACTGAAGCTTTCTTT. V is TRBV5-4 and J is TRBJ1-1, with TRBD1 matching 7 bases. This CDR3 has 15 amino acids. V shed 0 bases and J 2 bases; nucleotides not matched to a gene: 4. From germline, CDR1 is SGHNT and CDR2 YYREEE (reference sequence).

The V call is TRBV30, the J call TRBJ2-2; D is unclear. Germline V lookup: CDR1 GTSNPN, CDR2 SVGIG (reference sequence). V was cut by 5 bases and J by 5 bases, with 12 bases left in between. CDR3 length: 13 residues. The CDR3 here is CAWLDTLTGELFF. The DNA for the CDR3 is TGTGCCTGGCTCGACACTCTTACCGGGGAGCTGTTTTTT.

This chain links TRBV27 with TRBJ1-1; TRBD1 might be the D (5 bases). The CDR3 has 13 residues. Trimming stripped 3 bases from V and 3 bases from J, with 8 bases between. Germline CDR1 and CDR2: MNHEY and SMNVEV (reference sequence). The CDR3 nucleotides read TGTGCCAGCAGTTTGGGGCTTGACACTGAAGCTTTCTTT. Its translation: CASSLGLDTEAFF.

The chain combines TRBV5-6 with TRBJ2-7; D remains ambiguous. Trimming stripped 0 bases from V and 1 base from J, with 8 bases between. Germline-derived CDR1 and CDR2 are SGHDT and YYEEEE. The CDR3 consists of 14 residues. For the CDR3, the DNA is TGTGCCAGCAGCTTGGAGGCCGGGTCCTACGAGCAGTACTTC. It codes for CASSLEAGSYEQYF.

The gene calls are TRBV11-3 and TRBJ2-7, with 8 bases that match TRBD1. Losses at the gene ends were 1 base for V and 4 bases for J; bases not matched to a gene: 9. The CDR3 length is 16 residues. Germline-derived CDR1 and CDR2 are SGHNT and YENEEA. DNA for the CDR3: TGTGCCAGCAGCTTAGGGGGCTGGCAGGGGGCATACGAGCAGTACTTC. It encodes CASSLGGWQGAYEQYF. Looking up the rest from reference TRBV11-3 and TRBJ2-7 gives the full variable domain: EAGVVQSPRYKIIEKKQPVAFWCNPISGHNTLYWYLQNLGQGPELLIRYENEEAVDDSQLPKDRFSAERLKGVDSTLKIQPAELGDSAVYLCASSLGGWQGAYEQYFGPGTRLTVT.

The rearrangement links TRBV30 to TRBJ2-7; D is possibly TRBD2 (5 bases). The CDR3 spans 13 residues. CDR1 is GTSNPN and CDR2 is SVGIG in the germline V gene (reference sequence). Trimming removed 1 base from V and 0 bases from J, with 7 bases in between. CDR3 region: CAWSGGISYEQYF. CDR3 coding DNA: TGTGCCTGGAGTGGAGGGATCTCCTACGAGCAGTACTTC. The entire variable domain, with the rest obtained from reference TRBV30 and TRBJ2-7, is as follows: SQTIHQWPATLVQPVGSPLSLECTVEGTSNPNLYWYRQAAGRGLQLLFYSVGIGQISSEVPQNLSASRPQDRQFILSSKKLLLSDSGFYLCAWSGGISYEQYFGPGTRLTVT.

The rearrangement links TRBV7-9 to TRBJ2-5; D gene ambiguous. The germline gives CDR1 SEHNR, CDR2 FQNEAQ (reference sequence). Trimming left V 1 base short and J 2 bases short, with 8 bases between. This CDR3 has 14 residues. Here the CDR3 DNA reads TGTGCCAGCAGCTTAGTCAAGCCTCAAGAGACCCAGTACTTC. Translation: CASSLVKPQETQYF.

In this sample, this clone turned up once. V and J are TRBV25-1 and TRBJ2-3; D may be TRBD1 (6 bases). V was shortened by 2 bases and J by 5 bases, with 11 bases between the two germline ends. This CDR3 is built from 14 residues. Looked up from germline, CDR1 is MGHDK and CDR2 is SYGVNS. CDR3 nucleotide sequence: TGTGCCAGCAGTGAAGCAGGGGCGATAGATACGCAGTATTTT. Translated: CASSEAGAIDTQYF.

A few counts support this clone. The chain joins TRBV27 to TRBJ2-3; D unresolved. Germline V CDR1 and CDR2: MNHEY, SMNVEV (reference sequence). The CDR3 is 12 residues long. The V and J ends lost 3 bases and 11 bases respectively, with 12 bases between them. CDR3 residues: CASSFGSVKQYF. The DNA of the CDR3 is TGTGCCAGCAGTTTTGGCTCCGTAAAGCAGTATTTT.

CDR3 in amino acids: CASSSGLAEYEQYF. DNA of the CDR3: TGTGCCAGTAGTTCGGGACTAGCGGAGTACGAGCAGTACTTC. V usage is TRBV19 and J usage is TRBJ2-7, with 11 nucleotides matching TRBD2. The length of the CDR3 is 14 residues. The trim removed 5 bases at V and 4 bases at J, leaving 4 bases unmatched. Germline CDR1 LNHDA, CDR2 SQIVND (reference sequence).

The chain recombines TRBV27 with TRBJ1-5; D is possibly TRBD1 (5 bases). Looked up from germline, CDR1 is MNHEY and CDR2 is SMNVEV (reference sequence). V was clipped by 5 bases and J by 7 bases, with 18 bases between them. The CDR3 has 15 residues. CDR3 sequence reads: CASSPLGLAQQPQHF. The CDR3 DNA reads as TGTGCCAGCAGTCCCCTGGGACTGGCCCAACAGCCCCAGCATTTT.

The genes are TRBV5-5 and TRBJ1-2; the match to TRBD1 covers 9 bases. Unmatched junction bases numbered 14, after V lost 3 bases and J lost 8 bases. The CDR3 contains 16 residues. Germline V lookup: CDR1 SGHKS, CDR2 YYEKEE (reference sequence). The CDR3 DNA follows: TGTGCCAGCAGCTCGGATGGGACAGGGCGGTTTAAGGGCTACACCTTC. This sequence encodes CASSSDGTGRFKGYTF.

This clone turned up a few times. This same CDR3 is encoded by further DNA sequences in the sample. The chain uses TRBV9 and TRBJ1-1; tentatively, D is TRBD1 (5 bases). The CDR3 loop spans 14 amino acids. Germline V lookup: CDR1 SGDLS, CDR2 YYNGEE. The V and J ends lost 2 bases and 0 bases respectively, with 8 bases between them. The CDR3 sequence is CASSVGGMNTEAFF. The DNA of the CDR3 is TGTGCCAGCAGCGTGGGGGGTATGAACACTGAAGCTTTCTTT. Supplemented by reference TRBV9 and TRBJ1-1, the full variable domain reads DSGVTQTPKHLITATGQRVTLRCSPRSGDLSVYWYQQSLDQGLQFLIQYYNGEERAKGNILERFSAQQFPDLHSELNLSSLELGDSALYFCASSVGGMNTEAFFGQGTRLTVV.

The CDR3 DNA reads TGTGCCAGCAGCCGACTAGCGGGAGTCGGAGATACGCAGTATTTT. Encoded protein: CASSRLAGVGDTQYF. The chain uses TRBV7-2 and TRBJ2-3, with 12 bases aligning to TRBD2. The germline V gene has CDR1 SGHTA and CDR2 FQGNSA. The CDR3 has 15 residues. V lost 5 bases to trimming and J lost 5 bases; unmatched junction nucleotides: 5.

This CDR3 reads CASSIPGLYEQYF. The CDR3 region has the DNA TGTGCCAGTAGTATTCCAGGGCTCTACGAGCAGTACTTC. The rearrangement uses TRBV19 and TRBJ2-7, with D perhaps matching TRBD1 (5 bases). Germline loops: CDR1 LNHDA, CDR2 SQIVND (reference sequence). The CDR3 is 13 residues long. V shed 3 bases and J shed 3 bases, with 9 bases lying between them.